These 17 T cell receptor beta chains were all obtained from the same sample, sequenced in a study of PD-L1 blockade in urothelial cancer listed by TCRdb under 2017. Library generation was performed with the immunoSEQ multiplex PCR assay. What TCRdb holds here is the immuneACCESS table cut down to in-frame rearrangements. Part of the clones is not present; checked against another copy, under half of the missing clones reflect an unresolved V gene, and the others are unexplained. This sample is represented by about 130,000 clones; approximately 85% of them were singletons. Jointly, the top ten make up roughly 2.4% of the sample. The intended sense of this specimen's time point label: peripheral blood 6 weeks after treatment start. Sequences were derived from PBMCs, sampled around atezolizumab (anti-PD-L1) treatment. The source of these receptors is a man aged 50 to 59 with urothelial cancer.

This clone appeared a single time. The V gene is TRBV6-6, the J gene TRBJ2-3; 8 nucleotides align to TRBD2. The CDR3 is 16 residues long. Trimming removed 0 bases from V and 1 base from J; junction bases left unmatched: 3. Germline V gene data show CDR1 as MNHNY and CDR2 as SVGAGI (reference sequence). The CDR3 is CASSYSSLAGTDTQYF. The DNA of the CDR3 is TGTGCCAGCAGTTACTCGTCACTAGCGGGCACAGATACGCAGTATTTT.

The CDR3 is CASSLRASGPYNEQFF. For the CDR3, the DNA is TGTGCCAGCAGCTTAAGAGCGAGCGGACCCTACAATGAGCAGTTCTTC. The chain joins TRBV7-3 to TRBJ2-1, with a tentative D call TRBD2 (5 bases). The CDR3 is 16 amino acids. The germline CDR1 and CDR2 sequences are SGHTA and FQGTGA. Trimming pared 1 base from V and 2 bases from J, leaving 12 bases between.

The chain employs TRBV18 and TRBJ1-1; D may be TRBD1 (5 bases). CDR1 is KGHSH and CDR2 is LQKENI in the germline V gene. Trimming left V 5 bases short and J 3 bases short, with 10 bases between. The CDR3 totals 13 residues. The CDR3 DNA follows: TGTGCCAGCTCAACCGACAGATACACTGAAGCTTTCTTT. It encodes CASSTDRYTEAFF. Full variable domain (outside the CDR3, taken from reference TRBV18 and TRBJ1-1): NAGVMQNPRHLVRRRGQEARLRCSPMKGHSHVYWYRQLPEEGLKFMVYLQKENIIDESGMPKERFSAEFPKEGPSILRIQQVVRGDSAAYFCASSTDRYTEAFFGQGTRLTVV.

The CDR3 DNA is TGTGCCAGCAGCCTCAGGGGGCTGGCTAATGAAAAACTGTTTTTT. It codes for CASSLRGLANEKLFF. The V and J genes are TRBV7-2 and TRBJ1-4; 8 positions agree with TRBD1. V trimming: 5 bases; J trimming: 3 bases; junction bases outside the gene matches: 5. The CDR3 is 15 residues long. Germline CDR1 and CDR2: SGHTA and FQGNSA.

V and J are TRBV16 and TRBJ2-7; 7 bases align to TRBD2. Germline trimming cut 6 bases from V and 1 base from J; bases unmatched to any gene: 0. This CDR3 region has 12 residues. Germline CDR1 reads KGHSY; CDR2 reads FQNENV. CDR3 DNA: TGTGCCAGCAGGCGGGGGTCCTACGAGCAGTACTTC. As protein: CASRRGSYEQYF.

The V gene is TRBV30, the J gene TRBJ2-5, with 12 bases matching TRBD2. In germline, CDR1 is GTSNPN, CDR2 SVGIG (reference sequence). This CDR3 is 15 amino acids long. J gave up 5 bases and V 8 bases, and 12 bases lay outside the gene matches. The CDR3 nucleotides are TGTGCCAGCTCACTAGCGGGAGGTGTTCACGAGACCCAGTACTTC. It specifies CASSLAGGVHETQYF.

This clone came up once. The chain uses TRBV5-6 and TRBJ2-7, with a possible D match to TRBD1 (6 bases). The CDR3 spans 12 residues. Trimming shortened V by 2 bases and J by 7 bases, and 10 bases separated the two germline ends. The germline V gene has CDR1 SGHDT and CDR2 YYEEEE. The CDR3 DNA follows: TGTGCCAGCAGCTTACAGGGCCTGGAGCAGTACTTC. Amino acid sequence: CASSLQGLEQYF.

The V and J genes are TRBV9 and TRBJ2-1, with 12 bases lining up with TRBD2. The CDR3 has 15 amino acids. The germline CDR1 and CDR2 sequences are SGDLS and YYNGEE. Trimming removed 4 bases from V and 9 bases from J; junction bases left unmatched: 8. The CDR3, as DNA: TGTGCCAGCAGCCCCCGACTAGCGGGAGTCAGTGAGCAGTTCTTC. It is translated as CASSPRLAGVSEQFF.

Here the CDR3 reads CASRSTGGPGYTF. The CDR3 coding sequence is TGTGCCAGCAGGTCGACAGGGGGCCCTGGCTACACCTTC. The rearrangement uses TRBV27 and TRBJ1-2, with 10 nucleotides matching TRBD1. Losses at the gene ends were 6 bases for V and 7 bases for J; bases not matched to a gene: 5. Germline CDR1 MNHEY, CDR2 SMNVEV (reference sequence). The CDR3 length is 13 residues.

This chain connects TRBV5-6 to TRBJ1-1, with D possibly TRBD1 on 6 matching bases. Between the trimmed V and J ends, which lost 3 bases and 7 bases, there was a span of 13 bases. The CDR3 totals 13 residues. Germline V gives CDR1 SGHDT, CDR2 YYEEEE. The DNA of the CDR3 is TGTGCCAGCAGCTCCACAGGGATCGGTGAAGCTTTCTTT. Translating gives CASSSTGIGEAFF.

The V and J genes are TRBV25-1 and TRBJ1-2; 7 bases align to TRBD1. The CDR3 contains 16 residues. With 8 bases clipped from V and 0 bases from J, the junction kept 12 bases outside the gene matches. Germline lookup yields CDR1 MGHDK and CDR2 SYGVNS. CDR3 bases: TGTGCCAGCTTGAGCCAGGGGGTGGATTCTAACTATGGCTACACCTTC. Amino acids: CASLSQGVDSNYGYTF.

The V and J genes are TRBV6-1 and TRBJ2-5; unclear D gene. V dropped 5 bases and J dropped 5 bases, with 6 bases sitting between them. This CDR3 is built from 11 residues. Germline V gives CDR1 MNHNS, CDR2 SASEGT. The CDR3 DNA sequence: TGTGCCAGCAGTAGCGAGGAGACCCAGTACTTC. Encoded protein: CASSSEETQYF.

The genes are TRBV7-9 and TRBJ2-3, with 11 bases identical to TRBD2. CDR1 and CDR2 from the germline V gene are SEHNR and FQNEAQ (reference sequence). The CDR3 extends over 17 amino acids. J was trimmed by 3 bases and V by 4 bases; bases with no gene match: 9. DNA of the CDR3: TGTGCCAGCAGCTCCCCTAGCGGGAGGAAGGTGACAGATACGCAGTATTTT. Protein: CASSSPSGRKVTDTQYF.

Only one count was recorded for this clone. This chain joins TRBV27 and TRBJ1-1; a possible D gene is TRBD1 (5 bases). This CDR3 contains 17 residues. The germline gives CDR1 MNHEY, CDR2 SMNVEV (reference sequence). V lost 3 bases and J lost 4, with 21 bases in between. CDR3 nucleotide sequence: TGTGCCAGCAGTTTTGGCGGTTGGCGGGACGGACCCACTGAAGCTTTCTTT. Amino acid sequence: CASSFGGWRDGPTEAFF.

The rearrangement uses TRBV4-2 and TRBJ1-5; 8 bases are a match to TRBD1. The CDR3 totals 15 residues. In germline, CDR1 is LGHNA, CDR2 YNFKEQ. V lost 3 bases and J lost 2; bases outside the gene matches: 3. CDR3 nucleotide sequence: TGTGCCAGCAGCCATCCGGGACAGGGCAATCAGCCCCAGCATTTT. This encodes CASSHPGQGNQPQHF.

This CDR3 reads CASSQRQSRALSNYGYTF. The CDR3 DNA reads TGTGCCAGCTCACAACGACAGTCCCGGGCCCTTTCTAACTATGGCTACACCTTC. The rearrangement joins TRBV18 to TRBJ1-2; D possibly corresponds to TRBD1 (5 bases). The V end was cut by 4 bases, the J end by 0 bases, with 21 bases between. Germline assignment: CDR1 KGHSH and CDR2 LQKENI. The CDR3 is 18 amino acids.

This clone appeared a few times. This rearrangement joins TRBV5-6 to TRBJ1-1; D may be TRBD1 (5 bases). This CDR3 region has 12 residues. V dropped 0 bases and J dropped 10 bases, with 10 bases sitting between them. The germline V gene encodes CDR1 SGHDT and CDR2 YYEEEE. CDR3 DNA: TGTGCCAGCAGCTTGGTTGGGGGGGGAGCTTTCTTT. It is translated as CASSLVGGGAFF.